A selection of T cell receptor beta chains follows, all from one sample in a study of blood T cell repertoires in COVID-19. This table comes from immunoSEQ multiplex PCR, and its TCRdb copy is limited to in-frame clones, with some not included. The table shows more than 150,000 clones, with 65% to 85% occurring only once. The sample consisted of peripheral blood. Every receptor here comes from a woman under 40 with acute or convalescent COVID-19. The conserved cysteine and the conserved F or W are not part of the CDR3 here.

v_gene,j_gene,CDR3aa
TRBV5-4,TRBJ2-7,ASSLGAGQGYYEQY
TRBV7-2,TRBJ2-3,ASSAHYRRSLKADTQY
TRBV27,TRBJ2-3,ASSSQGLGDTQY
TRBV6-2/TRBV6-3,TRBJ1-1,ASSYYTRKIGNTEAF
TRBV6-5,TRBJ2-2,ASSNRVGGELF
TRBV4-3,TRBJ2-7,ASSHALAAYEQY
TRBV7-2,TRBJ2-7,ASSLDSASYEQY
TRBV2,TRBJ2-2,ASSGGGTGELF
TRBV6-2/TRBV6-3,TRBJ2-7,ASSYRRADYEQY
TRBV5-6,TRBJ1-6,ASAATGVDSPLH
TRBV12-3/TRBV12-4,TRBJ2-3,ASRSLGDTQY
TRBV10-2,TRBJ2-1,ASSELSGLSEQF
TRBV4-1,TRBJ2-3,ASSLPPDTQY
TRBV25-1,TRBJ1-4,ASSGTKGKLF
TRBV14,TRBJ2-1,ASSHRRGLAQSEQF
TRBV6-2/TRBV6-3,TRBJ2-3,ASSYGPGTSGRSTDTQY
TRBV9,TRBJ2-3,ASSVAGGGTTDTQY
TRBV11-2,TRBJ1-4,ASSLGTGNEKLF
TRBV18,TRBJ2-1,ASSPPSRGNEQF
TRBV7-8,TRBJ1-2,ASSLARQGVNGYT
TRBV29-1,TRBJ2-7,SARTPGYEQY
TRBV7-3,TRBJ1-1,ASSSGQGATEAF
TRBV5-1,TRBJ1-1,ASSLAAGQGEAF
TRBV5-5,TRBJ1-4,ASSLVGVNEKLF
TRBV27,TRBJ2-7,ASSSPGTSGTYEQY